The rows below give T cell receptor beta chains drawn from one sample of a study of Ad26.COV2.S vaccination and SARS-CoV-2 variants. Assay used: immunoSEQ multiplex PCR; TCRdb lists only in-frame clones, some missing. The table lists roughly 380,000 clones, around nine tenths of them singletons, with less than 4% in the top ten. The sample consisted of peripheral blood, taken in a trial of Ad26.COV2.S vaccine versus placebo. The source of these receptors is a person aged 18-60 years who received the Ad26.COV2.S COVID-19 vaccine or a placebo. The CDR3 runs from the conserved cysteine through the conserved F or W. Fields, in order: D gene, J gene, clone size, V gene, CDR3 DNA, CDR3 protein. A D gene is named only where the DNA matches it firmly. Only some rows state a clone size, as once, few, many or a class for expanded clones.

d_call: TRBD1
j_call: TRBJ1-2
clone_size: .
v_call: TRBV4-1
cdr3_nt: TGCGCCAGCAGCCCCCGGGGCGGGACAGGGAACTATGGCTACACCTTC
cdr3_aa: CASSPRGGTGNYGYTF

d_call: TRBD1
j_call: TRBJ2-4
clone_size: .
v_call: TRBV7-2
cdr3_nt: TGTGCCAGCAGCTTTCGACAGGGCGCAAACATTCAGTACTTC
cdr3_aa: CASSFRQGANIQYF

d_call: .
j_call: TRBJ1-1
clone_size: .
v_call: TRBV6-5
cdr3_nt: TGTGCCAGCAGTTACGCTGTGAACACTGAAGCTTTCTTT
cdr3_aa: CASSYAVNTEAFF

d_call: .
j_call: TRBJ2-7
clone_size: .
v_call: TRBV19
cdr3_nt: TGTGCCAGTAGTATAACCGTGGACGGGAGCTCCTACGAGCAGTACTTC
cdr3_aa: CASSITVDGSSYEQYF

d_call: .
j_call: TRBJ1-4
clone_size: .
v_call: TRBV15
cdr3_nt: TGTGCCACCAGCAGAGATCCCCCGGGAACAACTAATGAAAAACTGTTTTTT
cdr3_aa: CATSRDPPGTTNEKLFF

d_call: .
j_call: TRBJ2-1
clone_size: .
v_call: TRBV11-2
cdr3_nt: TGTGCCAGCAGCTTAGTTCCGGGGCTCAATGAGCAGTTCTTC
cdr3_aa: CASSLVPGLNEQFF

d_call: TRBD1
j_call: TRBJ1-5
clone_size: .
v_call: TRBV6-2/TRBV6-3
cdr3_nt: TGTGCCAGCACCCCGACAGGGCAGGATCAGCCCCAGCATTTT
cdr3_aa: CASTPTGQDQPQHF

d_call: .
j_call: TRBJ2-7
clone_size: .
v_call: TRBV2
cdr3_nt: TGTGCCAGCACCCGAGGGGGGCCGCAACGGGAGCAGTACTTC
cdr3_aa: CASTRGGPQREQYF

d_call: TRBD1
j_call: TRBJ2-7
clone_size: few
v_call: TRBV27
cdr3_nt: TGTGCCAGCAGTTGGGAGGGACAGGGTATTTACGAGCAGTACTTC
cdr3_aa: CASSWEGQGIYEQYF

d_call: .
j_call: TRBJ2-1
clone_size: .
v_call: TRBV29-1
cdr3_nt: TGCAGCGTTGAATTGAGGGGATTGCAGTTCTTC
cdr3_aa: CSVELRGLQFF

d_call: TRBD2
j_call: TRBJ2-1
clone_size: .
v_call: TRBV5-1
cdr3_nt: TGCGCCAGCAGCGACCTGCCTAGCGGGGGGGCCGGGCATGAGCAGTTCTTC
cdr3_aa: CASSDLPSGGAGHEQFF

d_call: .
j_call: TRBJ2-2
clone_size: .
v_call: TRBV7-2
cdr3_nt: TGTGCCAGCAGCTCCAATATGAACACCGGGGAGCTGTTTTTT
cdr3_aa: CASSSNMNTGELFF

d_call: TRBD1
j_call: TRBJ2-5
clone_size: .
v_call: TRBV5-5
cdr3_nt: TGTGCCAGCAGCTCTGAGGGGACAGGGGCGCGGGGGACCCAGTACTTC
cdr3_aa: CASSSEGTGARGTQYF

d_call: TRBD1
j_call: TRBJ2-7
clone_size: .
v_call: TRBV30
cdr3_nt: TGTGCCTGGAGGTATCCCGGGACAGGGGGCTACGAGCAGTACTTC
cdr3_aa: CAWRYPGTGGYEQYF

d_call: TRBD1
j_call: TRBJ1-1
clone_size: .
v_call: TRBV6-5
cdr3_nt: TGTGCCAGCATAGGGACAGGGGGCAAGACTGAAGCTTTCTTT
cdr3_aa: CASIGTGGKTEAFF

d_call: TRBD1
j_call: TRBJ2-7
clone_size: .
v_call: TRBV19
cdr3_nt: TGTGCCAGTAGTTCGGACAGGTCCAGCTCCTACGAGCAGTACTTC
cdr3_aa: CASSSDRSSSYEQYF

d_call: .
j_call: TRBJ1-1
clone_size: .
v_call: TRBV9
cdr3_nt: TGTGCCAGCAGCAGGGGTGTCACGTACACTGAAGCTTTCTTT
cdr3_aa: CASSRGVTYTEAFF

d_call: .
j_call: TRBJ2-2
clone_size: .
v_call: TRBV29-1
cdr3_nt: TGCGGACTCGAAGGGAACACCGGGGAGCTGTTTTTT
cdr3_aa: CGLEGNTGELFF

d_call: .
j_call: TRBJ1-2
clone_size: .
v_call: TRBV4-1
cdr3_nt: TGCGCCAGCAGCCAACAAAAGGACCGCGAGAACTATGGCTACACCTTC
cdr3_aa: CASSQQKDRENYGYTF

d_call: .
j_call: TRBJ1-1
clone_size: .
v_call: TRBV19
cdr3_nt: TGTGCCAGTAGTCCCTGGACGGAGAACACTGAAGCTTTCTTT
cdr3_aa: CASSPWTENTEAFF

d_call: TRBD1
j_call: TRBJ2-3
clone_size: .
v_call: TRBV9
cdr3_nt: TGTGCCAGCAGCGTTACCGGGACAGGGAGTACAGATACGCAGTATTTT
cdr3_aa: CASSVTGTGSTDTQYF

d_call: TRBD2
j_call: TRBJ2-7
clone_size: .
v_call: TRBV20-1
cdr3_nt: TGCAGTGCTAGTTCCTCTAGCGGGGGGCTTTCCTACGAGCAGTACTTC
cdr3_aa: CSASSSSGGLSYEQYF

d_call: .
j_call: TRBJ2-1
clone_size: .
v_call: TRBV5-6
cdr3_nt: TGTGCCAGCAGCTTGTCAGGGTGGGTCAGCGATGAGCAGTTCTTC
cdr3_aa: CASSLSGWVSDEQFF

d_call: .
j_call: TRBJ2-7
clone_size: .
v_call: TRBV6-2/TRBV6-3
cdr3_nt: TGTGCCAGCAGTTACGAGACGCTAGGCCAGCCGTACTTC
cdr3_aa: CASSYETLGQPYF

d_call: .
j_call: TRBJ1-2
clone_size: few
v_call: TRBV6-6
cdr3_nt: TGTGCCAGCTCTCCCCGGGCGGGGTTTAGCGGCTACACCTTC
cdr3_aa: CASSPRAGFSGYTF

d_call: TRBD1
j_call: TRBJ2-1
clone_size: .
v_call: TRBV9
cdr3_nt: TGTGCCAGCAGCGTAGCTGGGGTGGGACAGGGGCTCGGTGAGCAGTTCTTC
cdr3_aa: CASSVAGVGQGLGEQFF

d_call: TRBD2
j_call: TRBJ2-2
clone_size: .
v_call: TRBV11-1
cdr3_nt: TGTGCCAGCAGCCCGCGGGGGGGCTCCACCGGGGAGCTGTTTTTT
cdr3_aa: CASSPRGGSTGELFF

d_call: .
j_call: TRBJ2-7
clone_size: .
v_call: TRBV5-1
cdr3_nt: TGCGCCAGCAGCAGGACAGTCTACGAGCAGTACTTC
cdr3_aa: CASSRTVYEQYF

d_call: .
j_call: TRBJ2-7
clone_size: .
v_call: TRBV7-6
cdr3_nt: TGTGCCAGCAGCGCCTCGCCGGGGAGCTCCTACGAGCAGTACTTC
cdr3_aa: CASSASPGSSYEQYF

d_call: .
j_call: TRBJ1-1
clone_size: .
v_call: TRBV12-3/TRBV12-4
cdr3_nt: TGTGCCAGCAAGGACCATAGACCTGAAGCTTTCTTT
cdr3_aa: CASKDHRPEAFF

d_call: TRBD1
j_call: TRBJ2-3
clone_size: .
v_call: TRBV7-9
cdr3_nt: TGTGCCAGCAGCCCCTGGGGGCAGGGGGCAGATACGCAGTATTTT
cdr3_aa: CASSPWGQGADTQYF

d_call: .
j_call: TRBJ1-2
clone_size: few
v_call: TRBV4-3
cdr3_nt: TGCGCCAGCAGCCAAGATCGGTCCAGCCCAGCCCTCCGCCCAGCAGCTAACTATGGCTACACCTTC
cdr3_aa: CASSQDRSSPALRPAANYGYTF

d_call: TRBD1
j_call: TRBJ2-3
clone_size: .
v_call: TRBV6-1
cdr3_nt: TGTGCCAGCAGTGAATCGGGACAGCCCACAGATACGCAGTATTTT
cdr3_aa: CASSESGQPTDTQYF

d_call: .
j_call: TRBJ1-2
clone_size: .
v_call: TRBV21-1
cdr3_nt: TGTGCCAGCAGCAAAGAGGAGGGTATCATTTATGGCTACACCTTC
cdr3_aa: CASSKEEGIIYGYTF

d_call: .
j_call: TRBJ2-3
clone_size: few
v_call: TRBV2
cdr3_nt: TGTGCCAGCAGTGAAGGTTCATCCTGGGGAGATACGCAGTATTTT
cdr3_aa: CASSEGSSWGDTQYF

d_call: TRBD1
j_call: TRBJ2-7
clone_size: .
v_call: TRBV9
cdr3_nt: TGTGCCAGCAGCAGGGGGAGGACAGGGAGGTCCTACGAGCAGTACTTC
cdr3_aa: CASSRGRTGRSYEQYF

d_call: .
j_call: TRBJ2-7
clone_size: .
v_call: TRBV10-1
cdr3_nt: TGCGCCAGCAGTGACAGGCCCAGGGACTACGAGCAGTACTTC
cdr3_aa: CASSDRPRDYEQYF

d_call: .
j_call: TRBJ1-4
clone_size: .
v_call: TRBV4-3
cdr3_nt: TGCGCCAGCAGCCAAGATAGCGGGGGCGGTAAAAAACTGTTTTTT
cdr3_aa: CASSQDSGGGKKLFF

d_call: TRBD1
j_call: TRBJ1-2
clone_size: .
v_call: TRBV30
cdr3_nt: TGTGCCTGGATACGTACAGGGGCCTATGGCTACACCTTC
cdr3_aa: CAWIRTGAYGYTF

d_call: .
j_call: TRBJ1-1
clone_size: .
v_call: TRBV6-6
cdr3_nt: TGTGCCAGCAGTTACTCAAAGTCAGAGCGGACTGAAGCTTTCTTT
cdr3_aa: CASSYSKSERTEAFF

d_call: .
j_call: TRBJ1-4
clone_size: .
v_call: TRBV6-5
cdr3_nt: TGTGCCAGCAGTTACCAACAGAATAATGAAAAACTGTTTTTT
cdr3_aa: CASSYQQNNEKLFF

d_call: TRBD2
j_call: TRBJ2-3
clone_size: .
v_call: TRBV7-2
cdr3_nt: TGTGCCAGCAGCTTATATAGCGGGGGGTTCGACACAGATACGCAGTATTTT
cdr3_aa: CASSLYSGGFDTDTQYF

d_call: .
j_call: TRBJ1-2
clone_size: .
v_call: TRBV28
cdr3_nt: TGTGCCAGCAAGGCAGGGCGATACTATGGCTACACCTTC
cdr3_aa: CASKAGRYYGYTF

d_call: .
j_call: TRBJ2-3
clone_size: .
v_call: TRBV9
cdr3_nt: TGTGCCAGCAGCGCCAGAACCCTCGGGGCAGATACGCAGTATTTT
cdr3_aa: CASSARTLGADTQYF

d_call: TRBD1
j_call: TRBJ2-2
clone_size: .
v_call: TRBV19
cdr3_nt: TGTGCCAGTAGAAGGGACAGGGACGTGGCCGGGGAGCTGTTTTTT
cdr3_aa: CASRRDRDVAGELFF

d_call: .
j_call: TRBJ1-1
clone_size: .
v_call: TRBV4-3
cdr3_nt: TGCGCCAGCAGCCAAGCATTGGGGGGTTTTCGCACTGAAGCTTTCTTT
cdr3_aa: CASSQALGGFRTEAFF

d_call: .
j_call: TRBJ2-5
clone_size: once
v_call: TRBV7-3
cdr3_nt: TGTGCCAGCGCTCTTGGGCCTTCAATGGGAGAGACCCAGTACTTC
cdr3_aa: CASALGPSMGETQYF

d_call: .
j_call: TRBJ2-1
clone_size: .
v_call: TRBV5-4
cdr3_nt: TGTGCCAGCAGCGCTGGCACACCCTCCTACAATGAGCAGTTCTTC
cdr3_aa: CASSAGTPSYNEQFF